The clone carrying this T cell receptor (beta chain) was seen ten or more times. The data derive from a study of T cells after yellow fever vaccination. TCRdb recomputed calls from the 5' RACE reads with MiXCR, one row per CDR3 protein. The sample shows approximately 300,000 distinct CDR3 sequences, about 11% of them seen only once. This receptor was obtained from a man aged 18 to 35 who received the YFV17D yellow fever vaccine. The material was CD4+ T cells sorted from PBMCs, obtained 45 days after the yellow fever booster vaccination.

CDR3 region: CASSLRAEGGYTF. The CDR3 bases are TGCGCCAGCAGCTTGCGAGCCGAGGGTGGCTACACCTTC. The chain employs TRBV5-1 and TRBJ1-2; the D is unclear. Germline V lookup: CDR1 SGHRS, CDR2 YFSETQ. The CDR3 is 13 residues long. V lost 1 base and J lost 7, with 11 bases in between.